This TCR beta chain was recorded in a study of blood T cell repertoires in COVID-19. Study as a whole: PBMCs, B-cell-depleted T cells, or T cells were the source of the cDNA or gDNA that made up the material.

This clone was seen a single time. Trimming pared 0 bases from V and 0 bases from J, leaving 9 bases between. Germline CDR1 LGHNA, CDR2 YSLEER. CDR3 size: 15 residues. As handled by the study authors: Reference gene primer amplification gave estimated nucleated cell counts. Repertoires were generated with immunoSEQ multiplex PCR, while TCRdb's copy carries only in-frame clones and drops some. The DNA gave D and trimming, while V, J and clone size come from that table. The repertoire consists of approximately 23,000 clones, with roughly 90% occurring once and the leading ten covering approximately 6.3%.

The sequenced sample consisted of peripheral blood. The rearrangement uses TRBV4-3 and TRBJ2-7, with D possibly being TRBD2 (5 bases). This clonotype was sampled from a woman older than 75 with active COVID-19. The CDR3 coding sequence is TGCGCCAGCAGCCAAGATTTCGGGGACTCCTACGAGCAGTACTTC. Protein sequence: CASSQDFGDSYEQYF.